The 24 T cell receptor beta chains presented below share a single source sample, sequenced in a study of blood T cell repertoires in COVID-19. TCRdb keeps only in-frame clones here, not all; method: immunoSEQ multiplex PCR. This table holds 30,000 to 50,000 clones, around 85% found once. Input material: peripheral blood. These receptors came from a man between 60 and 75 years old with acute or convalescent COVID-19.

The chain combines TRBV9 with TRBJ2-3, with D possibly being TRBD2 (6 bases). V lost 4 bases and J 0 bases, leaving 15 bases between the germline ends. The germline gives CDR1 SGDLS, CDR2 YYNGEE. The CDR3 has 16 residues. In nucleotides, the CDR3 is TGTGCCAGCAGCCCACGGGGGACGGGTAGCACAGATACGCAGTATTTT. It encodes CASSPRGTGSTDTQYF.

This chain joins TRBV30 and TRBJ1-2, with 8 bases aligning to TRBD1. The ends lost 1 base at V and 4 bases at J; junction bases unmatched: 5. Germline V gives CDR1 GTSNPN, CDR2 SVGIG (reference sequence). The CDR3 covers 14 residues. CDR3 DNA: TGTGCCTGGAGTGACCTCGACAGGGGCTATGGCTACACCTTC. As protein: CAWSDLDRGYGYTF.

This clone was detected once. The chain joins TRBV7-8 to TRBJ1-5; no firm D call. V was pared by 2 bases and J by 9 bases, with 8 bases between. This CDR3 has 12 amino acids. Germline V gives CDR1 SGHVS, CDR2 FQNEAQ. CDR3 loop: CASSLPEGPQHF. CDR3 nucleotide sequence: TGTGCCAGCAGCTTACCCGAGGGGCCCCAGCATTTT. Using reference TRBV7-8 and TRBJ1-5 for the parts outside the CDR3, the full variable domain is GAGVSQSPRYKVAKRGQDVALRCDPISGHVSLFWYQQALGQGPEFLTYFQNEAQLDKSGLPSDRFFAERPEGSVSTLKIQRTQQEDSAVYLCASSLPEGPQHFGDGTRLSIL.

This clone was seen a few times. The chain links TRBV7-2 to TRBJ2-1; D is uncertain. CDR3 size: 16 residues. The ends were cut back, 6 bases at V and 2 bases at J, with 17 bases in the middle. The germline V gene has CDR1 SGHTA and CDR2 FQGNSA. CDR3: CASSSSTAAAYNEQFF. CDR3 sequence (DNA): TGTGCCAGCAGTTCCAGTACCGCGGCGGCCTACAATGAGCAGTTCTTC.

The V call is TRBV6-5, the J call TRBJ2-1, with 14 bases that match TRBD2. The V segment lost 6 bases and the J segment 3 bases; nucleotides outside the gene matches: 1. This CDR3 has 15 residues. CDR1 MNHEY and CDR2 SVGAGI come from the germline V gene. Written as DNA, the CDR3 is TGTGCCAGCAGAGGACTAGCGGGAGGCTACAATGAGCAGTTCTTC. Its translation is CASRGLAGGYNEQFF.

CDR3 sequence reads: CASSLSPGGLARNNEQFF. CDR3 nucleotide sequence: TGTGCCAGCAGTTTATCGCCCGGAGGCCTAGCGCGTAACAATGAGCAGTTCTTC. The chain combines TRBV27 with TRBJ2-1, with D tentatively TRBD2 (6 bases). Trimming left V 0 bases short and J 5 bases short, with 20 bases between. The CDR3 spans 18 residues. Germline V gives CDR1 MNHEY, CDR2 SMNVEV (reference sequence).

The V gene is TRBV7-2, the J gene TRBJ2-7; D ambiguous. Germline CDR1 SGHTA, CDR2 FQGNSA. The V gene lost 5 bases and the J gene lost 4 bases, with 18 bases spanning the gap. The CDR3 has 15 amino acids. The CDR3 sequence is CASSPGRVLGYEQYF. The DNA of the CDR3 is TGTGCCAGCAGCCCCGGTAGAGTCCTCGGGTACGAGCAGTACTTC.

The V call is TRBV2, the J call TRBJ2-5; D is possibly TRBD2 (6 bases). Between the trimmed V and J ends, which lost 2 bases and 4 bases, there was a span of 14 bases. Germline lookup yields CDR1 SNHLY and CDR2 FYNNEI. This CDR3 contains 15 residues. CDR3 DNA: TGTGCCAGCAGTGAATGGGGCGGGGCCGGAGAGACCCAGTACTTC. It yields the protein CASSEWGGAGETQYF.

The chain carries TRBV19 and TRBJ1-1; 7 bases line up with TRBD1. The CDR3 consists of 14 residues. The ends lost 7 bases at V and 1 base at J; junction bases unmatched: 6. Germline loops: CDR1 LNHDA, CDR2 SQIVND (reference sequence). The CDR3, as DNA: TGTGCCAGTAATCCGGGACAGCAGAACACTGAAGCTTTCTTT. Its translation: CASNPGQQNTEAFF.

This clone came up once. This chain uses TRBV30 with TRBJ1-2; D is undetermined. This CDR3 is 12 amino acids long. The ends were cut back, 3 bases at V and 2 bases at J, with 7 bases in the middle. CDR1 and CDR2 from the germline V gene are GTSNPN and SVGIG (reference sequence). CDR3 DNA: TGTGCCTGGAGCACAGTAAACTATGGCTACACCTTC. Residues: CAWSTVNYGYTF.

The CDR3 bases are TGTGCCAGCAGGCACCGAGATAATTCACCCCTCCACTTT. This encodes CASRHRDNSPLHF. This chain uses TRBV27 with TRBJ1-6; the D is unclear. Trimming took 6 bases from V and 5 from J, leaving 8 bases between them. The CDR3 has 13 residues. CDR1 and CDR2 (germline): MNHEY, SMNVEV (reference sequence).

CDR3: CASKPGLETQYF. The CDR3 DNA is TGTGCCAGCAAGCCTGGGCTAGAGACCCAGTACTTC. The chain uses TRBV6-5 and TRBJ2-5; D remains unclear. V lost 7 bases, J lost 4 bases, and 10 bases lay in between. Germline CDR1 and CDR2: MNHEY and SVGAGI. This CDR3 spans 12 amino acids.

The rearrangement uses TRBV11-2 and TRBJ2-7; D ambiguous. The CDR3 has 14 amino acids. V was pared by 4 bases and J by 2 bases, with 12 bases between. Germline CDR1 and CDR2: SGHAT and FQNNGV. CDR3 DNA sequence: TGTGCCAGCAGCTCCCCCTCGGTAGCCTACGAGCAGTACTTC. This sequence encodes CASSSPSVAYEQYF.

The genes are TRBV7-9 and TRBJ1-5; no clear D gene. Trimming pared 3 bases from V and 1 base from J, leaving 7 bases between. Germline lookup yields CDR1 SEHNR and CDR2 FQNEAQ (reference sequence). CDR3 size: 14 residues. The CDR3 nucleotides are TGTGCCAGCAGCTTTGGCCCAAGCAATCAGCCCCAGCATTTT. This encodes CASSFGPSNQPQHF.

The chain links TRBV30 to TRBJ2-2, with TRBD2 identical over 10 bases. This CDR3 has 15 amino acids. Germline V lookup: CDR1 GTSNPN, CDR2 SVGIG (reference sequence). The V gene end was trimmed by 2 bases and the J gene end by 8 bases; junction bases not matched to a gene: 8. CDR3: CAWSRVAGGGGELFF. The CDR3 DNA reads as TGTGCCTGGAGTCGAGTAGCGGGGGGTGGAGGGGAGCTGTTTTTT.

Only a few counts were recorded for this clone. A read error may account for a junction end that differs from germline. The gene calls are TRBV7-7 and TRBJ2-1, with 7 bases aligning to TRBD2. CDR1 is SSHAT and CDR2 is FNYEAQ in the germline V gene (reference sequence). The CDR3 is made up of 16 amino acids. DNA for the CDR3: TGTGCTAGCAGCTTAAGCATTGCGGGAGCCTACAATGAGCAGTTCTTC. Residues: CASSLSIAGAYNEQFF.

By share, this clone counts as medium-sized. The chain uses TRBV6-5 and TRBJ1-6; 7 bases line up with TRBD1. Per germline, CDR1 MNHEY and CDR2 SVGAGI. The CDR3 loop spans 14 amino acids. J lost 9 bases, V lost 2 bases, and 4 bases had no gene match. The CDR3 DNA reads TGTGCCAGCAGTTACGGACAGGAGAGTTCACCCCTCCACTTT. Residues: CASSYGQESSPLHF.

This clone appeared once. The rearrangement joins TRBV2 to TRBJ2-3, with 9 bases that match TRBD2. The CDR3 has 14 amino acids. V dropped 6 bases and J dropped 5; count of bases not matched to a gene: 6. CDR1 SNHLY and CDR2 FYNNEI come from the germline V gene. The CDR3 DNA follows: TGTGCCAGCAGACGACTAGCGGTGGTAGATACGCAGTATTTT. Protein sequence: CASRRLAVVDTQYF.

The rearrangement joins TRBV20-1 to TRBJ2-5, with 12 bases that match TRBD1. The J segment lost 5 bases and the V segment lost 3 bases, leaving 7 bases of the junction unmatched. CDR1 and CDR2 (germline): DFQATT, SNEGSKA (reference sequence). The CDR3 has 15 residues. The chain's CDR3 is CSASSGQGAGETQYF. The CDR3 region has the DNA TGCAGTGCTAGTTCGGGACAGGGGGCTGGTGAGACCCAGTACTTC.

V and J are TRBV10-3 and TRBJ2-3, with 12 bases aligning to TRBD2. Germline CDR1 reads ENHRY; CDR2 reads SYGVKD. V trimming: 7 bases; J trimming: 1 base; junction bases outside the gene matches: 3. The CDR3 length is 15 residues. The CDR3 loop reads CAIKRTSGGTDTQYF. CDR3 DNA: TGTGCCATCAAGAGGACTAGCGGGGGCACAGATACGCAGTATTTT.

The J gene is TRBJ2-7, the V gene TRBV27, with 8 bases fitting TRBD1. V shed 4 bases and J 1 base; nucleotides not matched to a gene: 6. The CDR3 is made up of 15 amino acids. The V gene's germline CDR1 is MNHEY and CDR2 SMNVEV (reference sequence). The CDR3: CASSSTGEGSYEQYF. As DNA, the CDR3 is TGTGCCAGCAGTTCGACAGGGGAAGGTTCCTACGAGCAGTACTTC.

The chain recombines TRBV24-1 with TRBJ2-2; weak D call: TRBD1 (6 bases). CDR3 length: 15 residues. Germline-derived CDR1 and CDR2 are KGHDR and SFDVKD. V lost 6 bases, J lost 5 bases, and 15 bases lay in between. The CDR3 DNA reads as TGTGCCACCAGTCCCCAAGGGGGTTTAACCGGGGAGCTGTTTTTT. It codes for CATSPQGGLTGELFF.

The CDR3 sequence: CAGTQGIQETQYF. The CDR3 region has the DNA TGTGCCGGAACTCAGGGAATCCAAGAGACCCAGTACTTC. The chain recombines TRBV30 with TRBJ2-5, with a possible D match to TRBD1 (5 bases). Per germline, CDR1 GTSNPN and CDR2 SVGIG (reference sequence). The CDR3 sequence is 13 residues long. Trimming took off 8 bases at V and 1 base at J, with 14 bases between the two ends.

The J gene is TRBJ2-4, the V gene TRBV19, with TRBD2 matching over 9 bases. This CDR3 spans 16 amino acids. Germline CDR1 and CDR2: LNHDA and SQIVND (reference sequence). V shed 3 bases and J 4 bases; nucleotides not matched to a gene: 7. DNA of the CDR3: TGTGCCAGTAGTATGAGTAGGGCGGGGGGGAAAAACATTCAGTACTTC. Protein: CASSMSRAGGKNIQYF.